These 2 T cell receptor beta chains came from one sample sequenced in a study of T cell responses to AZD1222 COVID-19 vaccine. Here immunoSEQ multiplex PCR was the method, and the copy in TCRdb shows in-frame clones only, minus some. The sample consists of more than 85,000 clones, 70% to 90% of them appearing once. The source was peripheral blood, collected on day 0 of AZD1222 vaccination. All receptors derive from an adult in good health.

The chain has TRBV30 and TRBJ1-2; D remains unclear. The CDR3 covers 14 residues. The V and J ends lost 5 bases and 5 bases respectively, with 18 bases between them. Germline lookup yields CDR1 GTSNPN and CDR2 SVGIG (reference sequence). CDR3 DNA sequence: TGTGCCTGGTCCGTGGGAACTACTTGGTATGGCTACACCTTC. Protein product: CAWSVGTTWYGYTF.

The chain links TRBV3-1 (or the pseudogene TRBV3-2) to TRBJ2-3, with unresolved D. The length of the CDR3 is 14 residues. Trimming took off 3 bases at V and 1 base at J, with 8 bases between the two ends. CDR1 is LGHDT, CDR2 YNNKEL, per germline (reference sequence). Written as DNA, the CDR3 is TGTGCCAGCAGCCACTGGGCCCGCACAGATACGCAGTATTTT. Translated, it gives CASSHWARTDTQYF.